The entry below describes one TCR beta chain. The target antigen is unknown. There are 19 residues in the CDR3. The germline gives CDR1 SGHAT, CDR2 FQNNGV. V trimming: 1 base; J trimming: 1 base; junction bases outside the gene matches: 12. In the CD4+ fraction, cells were divided into CD45RA+ naive and CD45RA-negative memory subsets. These data belong to a study of shared clonotypes between healthy human individuals. General study findings and limits: A limitation of the genetic and exposure-history diversity represented arose from few donors. The study found approximately 5% of naive CD4 clonotypes shared across several donors.

This table comes from immunoSEQ multiplex PCR, and its TCRdb copy is limited to in-frame clones, with some not included. The sample lists about 1.5 million clones, approximately 96% occurring once. The clonotype was recovered from a man aged 25 to 40 in good health. The chain has TRBV11-2 and TRBJ1-3; the match to TRBD1 covers 8 bases. Sequencing used naive CD4+ T cells sorted from blood. Subset meaning: CD45RA+ positively selected. This CDR3 is CASSLAAGGLFESGNTIYF. The CDR3 nucleotides read TGTGCCAGCAGCTTAGCTGCAGGGGGCCTGTTCGAGTCTGGAAACACCATATATTTT.